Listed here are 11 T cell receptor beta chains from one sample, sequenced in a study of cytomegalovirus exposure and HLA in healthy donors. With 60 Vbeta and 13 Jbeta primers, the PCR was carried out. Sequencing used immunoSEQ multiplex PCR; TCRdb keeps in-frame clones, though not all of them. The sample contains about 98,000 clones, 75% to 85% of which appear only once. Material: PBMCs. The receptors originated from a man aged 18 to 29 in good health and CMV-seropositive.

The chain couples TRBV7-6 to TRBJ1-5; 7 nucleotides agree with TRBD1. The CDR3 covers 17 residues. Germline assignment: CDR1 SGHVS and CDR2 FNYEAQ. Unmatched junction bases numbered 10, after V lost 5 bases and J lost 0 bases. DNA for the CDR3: TGTGCCAGCAGCCCAAACTCCGGGACAGTTAGCAATCAGCCCCAGCATTTT. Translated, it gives CASSPNSGTVSNQPQHF.

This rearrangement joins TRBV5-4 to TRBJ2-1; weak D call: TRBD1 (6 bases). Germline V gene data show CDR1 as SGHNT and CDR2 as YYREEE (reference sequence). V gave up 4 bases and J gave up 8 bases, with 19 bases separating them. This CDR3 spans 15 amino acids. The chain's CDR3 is CASSHNRDPRDEQFF. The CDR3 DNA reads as TGTGCCAGCAGCCATAACAGGGACCCACGGGATGAGCAGTTCTTC.

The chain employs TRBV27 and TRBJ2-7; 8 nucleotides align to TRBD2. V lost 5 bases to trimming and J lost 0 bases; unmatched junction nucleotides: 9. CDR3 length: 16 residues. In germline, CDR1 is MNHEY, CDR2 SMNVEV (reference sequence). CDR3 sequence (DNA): TGTGCCAGCAGTGCCGATTCGGGACTAGTCTCCTACGAGCAGTACTTC. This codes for CASSADSGLVSYEQYF.

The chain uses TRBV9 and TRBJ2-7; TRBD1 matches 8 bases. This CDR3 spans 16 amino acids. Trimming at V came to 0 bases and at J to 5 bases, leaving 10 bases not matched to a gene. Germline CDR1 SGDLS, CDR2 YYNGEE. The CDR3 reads CASSVGGRTGLNEQYF. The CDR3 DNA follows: TGTGCCAGCAGCGTAGGAGGGCGGACAGGGCTTAACGAGCAGTACTTC. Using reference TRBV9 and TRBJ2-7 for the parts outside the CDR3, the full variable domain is DSGVTQTPKHLITATGQRVTLRCSPRSGDLSVYWYQQSLDQGLQFLIQYYNGEERAKGNILERFSAQQFPDLHSELNLSSLELGDSALYFCASSVGGRTGLNEQYFGPGTRLTVT.

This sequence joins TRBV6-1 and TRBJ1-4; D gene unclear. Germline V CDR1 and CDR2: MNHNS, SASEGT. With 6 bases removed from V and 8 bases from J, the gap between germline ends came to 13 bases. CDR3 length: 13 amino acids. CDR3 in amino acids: CASSWRAGEKLFF. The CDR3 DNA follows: TGTGCCAGCAGCTGGAGGGCGGGCGAAAAACTGTTTTTT.

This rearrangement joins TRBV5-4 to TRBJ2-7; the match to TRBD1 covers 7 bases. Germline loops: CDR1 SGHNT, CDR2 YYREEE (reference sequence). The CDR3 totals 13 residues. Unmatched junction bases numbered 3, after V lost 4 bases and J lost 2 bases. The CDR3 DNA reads TGTGCCAGCAGCGAAGGGACAGCCTACGAGCAGTACTTC. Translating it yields CASSEGTAYEQYF. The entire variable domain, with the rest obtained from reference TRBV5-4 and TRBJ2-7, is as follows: ETGVTQSPTHLIKTRGQQVTLRCSSQSGHNTVSWYQQALGQGPQFIFQYYREEENGRGNFPPRFSGLQFPNYSSELNVNALELDDSALYLCASSEGTAYEQYFGPGTRLTVT.

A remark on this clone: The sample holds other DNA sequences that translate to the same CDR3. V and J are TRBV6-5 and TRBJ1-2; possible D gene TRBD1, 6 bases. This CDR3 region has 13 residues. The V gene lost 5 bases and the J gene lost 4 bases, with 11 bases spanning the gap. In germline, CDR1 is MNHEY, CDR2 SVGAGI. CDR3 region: CASSVTGFYGYTF. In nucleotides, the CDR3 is TGTGCCAGCAGTGTGACAGGATTCTATGGCTACACCTTC.

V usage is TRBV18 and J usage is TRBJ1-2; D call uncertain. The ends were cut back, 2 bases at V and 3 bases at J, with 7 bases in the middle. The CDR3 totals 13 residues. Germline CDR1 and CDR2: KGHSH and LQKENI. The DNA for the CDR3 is TGTGCCAGCTCACCAGACACCCACTATGGCTACACCTTC. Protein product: CASSPDTHYGYTF.

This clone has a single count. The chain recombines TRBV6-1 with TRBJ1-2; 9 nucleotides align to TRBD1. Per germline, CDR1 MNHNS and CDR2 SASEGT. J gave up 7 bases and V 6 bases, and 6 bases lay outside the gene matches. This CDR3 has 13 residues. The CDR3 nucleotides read TGTGCCAGCAGCCAACAGGGGGCACGTGGCTACACCTTC. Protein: CASSQQGARGYTF.

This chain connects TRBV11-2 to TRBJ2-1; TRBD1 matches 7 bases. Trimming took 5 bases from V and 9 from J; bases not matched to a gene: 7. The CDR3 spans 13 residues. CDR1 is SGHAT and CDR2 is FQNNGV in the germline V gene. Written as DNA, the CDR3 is TGTGCCAGCAGCCGGGACAGAAGCGTTGAGCAGTTCTTC. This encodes CASSRDRSVEQFF.

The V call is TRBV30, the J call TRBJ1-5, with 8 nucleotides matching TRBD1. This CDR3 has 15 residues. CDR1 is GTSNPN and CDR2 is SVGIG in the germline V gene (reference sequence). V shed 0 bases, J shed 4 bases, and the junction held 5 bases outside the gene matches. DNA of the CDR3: TGTGCCTGGAGTGTGGGCAGGGGGCTAAATCAGCCCCAGCATTTT. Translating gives CAWSVGRGLNQPQHF.